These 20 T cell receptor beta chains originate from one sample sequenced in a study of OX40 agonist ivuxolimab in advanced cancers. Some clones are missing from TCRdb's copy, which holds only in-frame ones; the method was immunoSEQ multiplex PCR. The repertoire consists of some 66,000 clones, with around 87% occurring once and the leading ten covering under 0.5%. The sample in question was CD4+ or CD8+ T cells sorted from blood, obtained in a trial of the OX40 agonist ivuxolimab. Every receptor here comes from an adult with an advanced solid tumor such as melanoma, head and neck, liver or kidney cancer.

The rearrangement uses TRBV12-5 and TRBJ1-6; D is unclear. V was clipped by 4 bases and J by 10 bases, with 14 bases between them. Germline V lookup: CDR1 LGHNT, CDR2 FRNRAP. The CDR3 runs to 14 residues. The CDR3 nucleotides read TGTGCTAGTGGTTGGAACAGTGGTGCCTCACCCCTCCACTTT. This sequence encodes CASGWNSGASPLHF. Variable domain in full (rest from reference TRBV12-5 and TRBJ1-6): DARVTQTPRHKVTEMGQEVTMRCQPILGHNTVFWYRQTMMQGLELLAYFRNRAPLDDSGMPKDRFSAEMPDATLATLKIQPSEPRDSAVYFCASGWNSGASPLHFGNGTRLTVT.

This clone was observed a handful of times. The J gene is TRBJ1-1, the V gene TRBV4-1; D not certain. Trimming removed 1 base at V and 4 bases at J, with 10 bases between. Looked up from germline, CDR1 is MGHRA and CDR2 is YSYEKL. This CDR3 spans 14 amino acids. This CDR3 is CASSQVPVGTEAFF. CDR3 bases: TGCGCCAGCAGCCAAGTACCGGTCGGCACTGAAGCTTTCTTT.

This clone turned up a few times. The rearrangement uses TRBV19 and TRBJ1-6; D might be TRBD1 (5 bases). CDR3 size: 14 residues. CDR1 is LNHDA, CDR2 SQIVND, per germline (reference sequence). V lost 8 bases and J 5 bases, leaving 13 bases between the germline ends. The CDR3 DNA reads TGTGCCAGTGGGTTAACAGGCCATAATTCACCCCTCCACTTT. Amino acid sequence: CASGLTGHNSPLHF.

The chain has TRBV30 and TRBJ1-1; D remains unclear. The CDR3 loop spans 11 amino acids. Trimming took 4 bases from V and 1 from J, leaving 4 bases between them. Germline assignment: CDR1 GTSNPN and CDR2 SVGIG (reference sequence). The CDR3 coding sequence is TGTGCCTGGATCGGGAACACTGAAGCTTTCTTT. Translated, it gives CAWIGNTEAFF.

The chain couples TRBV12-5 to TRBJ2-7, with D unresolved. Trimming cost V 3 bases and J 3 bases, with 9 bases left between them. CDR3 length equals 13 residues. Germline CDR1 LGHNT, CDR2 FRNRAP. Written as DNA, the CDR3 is TGTGCTAGTGGTTTCGAGGTCATCTACGAGCAGTACTTC. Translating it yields CASGFEVIYEQYF.

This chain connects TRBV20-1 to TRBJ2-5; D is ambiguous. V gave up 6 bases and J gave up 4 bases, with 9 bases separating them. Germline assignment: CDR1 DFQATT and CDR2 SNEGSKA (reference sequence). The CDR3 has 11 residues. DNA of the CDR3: TGCAGTGCCCGAAATTTAGAGACCCAGTACTTC. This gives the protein CSARNLETQYF.

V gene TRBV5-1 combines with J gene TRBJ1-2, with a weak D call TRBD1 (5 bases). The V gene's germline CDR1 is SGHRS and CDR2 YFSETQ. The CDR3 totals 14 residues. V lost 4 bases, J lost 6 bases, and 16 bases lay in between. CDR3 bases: TGCGCCAGCAGCCGCCAGTCGCAAGGGGATGGCTACACCTTC. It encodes CASSRQSQGDGYTF.

The CDR3 coding sequence is TGTGCCAGCAGTTACGGGCCGAACTATGGCTACACCTTC. Protein sequence: CASSYGPNYGYTF. V is TRBV6-6 and J is TRBJ1-2; D call uncertain. Trimming removed 2 bases at V and 2 bases at J, with 6 bases between. Germline V gives CDR1 MNHNY, CDR2 SVGAGI (reference sequence). The CDR3 consists of 13 residues.

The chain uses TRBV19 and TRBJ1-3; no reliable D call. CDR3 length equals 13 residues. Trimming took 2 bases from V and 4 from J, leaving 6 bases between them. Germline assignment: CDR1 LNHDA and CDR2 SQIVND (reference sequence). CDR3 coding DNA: TGTGCCAGTAGTATACATGAAGGAAACACCATATATTTT. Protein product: CASSIHEGNTIYF.

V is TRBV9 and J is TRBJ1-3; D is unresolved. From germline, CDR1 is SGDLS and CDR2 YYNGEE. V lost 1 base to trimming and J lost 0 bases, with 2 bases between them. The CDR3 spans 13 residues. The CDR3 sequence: CASSVISGNTIYF. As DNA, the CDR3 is TGTGCCAGCAGCGTAATCTCTGGAAACACCATATATTTT.

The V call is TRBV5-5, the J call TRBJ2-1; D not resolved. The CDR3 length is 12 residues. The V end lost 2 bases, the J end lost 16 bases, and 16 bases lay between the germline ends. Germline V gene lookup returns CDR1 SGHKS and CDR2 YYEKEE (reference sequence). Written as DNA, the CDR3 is TGTGCCAGCAGCTTTCCCGGGCAGTTTGGTTTCTTC. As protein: CASSFPGQFGFF.

This chain's CDR3 is CASSFGGAYGYTF. The CDR3 DNA reads TGTGCCAGCAGTTTCGGGGGGGCGTATGGCTACACCTTC. The chain employs TRBV28 and TRBJ1-2, with D possibly being TRBD1 (6 bases). The V gene's germline CDR1 is MDHEN and CDR2 SYDVKM. The CDR3 is made up of 13 amino acids. V lost 3 bases, J lost 5 bases, and 10 bases lay in between.

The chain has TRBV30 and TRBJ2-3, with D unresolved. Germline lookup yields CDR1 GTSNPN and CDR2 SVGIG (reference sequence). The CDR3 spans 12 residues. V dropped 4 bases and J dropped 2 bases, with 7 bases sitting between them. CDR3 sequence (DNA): TGTGCCTGGAAAAGGGACACAGATACGCAGTATTTT. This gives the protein CAWKRDTDTQYF.

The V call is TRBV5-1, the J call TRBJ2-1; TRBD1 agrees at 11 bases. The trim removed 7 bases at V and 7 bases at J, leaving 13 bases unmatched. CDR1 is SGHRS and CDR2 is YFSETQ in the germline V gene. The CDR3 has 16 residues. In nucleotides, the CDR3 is TGCGCCAGCCACACCCCCGGGACAGGGGGGGTGAATGAGCAGTTCTTC. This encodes CASHTPGTGGVNEQFF.

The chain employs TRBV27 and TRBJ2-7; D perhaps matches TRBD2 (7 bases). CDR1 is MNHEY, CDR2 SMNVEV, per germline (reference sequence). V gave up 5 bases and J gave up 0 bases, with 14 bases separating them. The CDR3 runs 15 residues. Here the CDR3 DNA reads TGTGCCAGCAGTCCCGCGGGGGCTACCTCCTACGAGCAGTACTTC. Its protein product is CASSPAGATSYEQYF.

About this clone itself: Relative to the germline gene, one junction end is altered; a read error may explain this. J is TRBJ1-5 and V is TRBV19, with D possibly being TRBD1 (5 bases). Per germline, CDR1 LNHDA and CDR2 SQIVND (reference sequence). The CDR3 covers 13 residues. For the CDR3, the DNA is TGTGCCAGTAGCGGGACGGTCAATCGGCCCCAGCATTTT. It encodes CASSGTVNRPQHF.

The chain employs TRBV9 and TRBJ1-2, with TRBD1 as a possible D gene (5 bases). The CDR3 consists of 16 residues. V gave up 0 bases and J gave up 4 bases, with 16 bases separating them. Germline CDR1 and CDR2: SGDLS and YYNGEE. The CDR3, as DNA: TGTGCCAGCAGCGTAGATGAGGGGTATGAGAGCTATGGCTACACCTTC. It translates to CASSVDEGYESYGYTF.

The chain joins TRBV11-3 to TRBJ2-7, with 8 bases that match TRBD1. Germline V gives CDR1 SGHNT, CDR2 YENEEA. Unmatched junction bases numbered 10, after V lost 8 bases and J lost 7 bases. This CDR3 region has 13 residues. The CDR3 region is CASRGQDSQEQYF. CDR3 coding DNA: TGTGCCAGCCGGGGACAGGACTCCCAAGAGCAGTACTTC.

The CDR3 bases are TGTGCCAGCAGCTTTACGGGGGGCACACCCGGAAACACCATATATTTT. Protein product: CASSFTGGTPGNTIYF. The J gene is TRBJ1-3, the V gene TRBV5-6, with D possibly being TRBD1 (6 bases). V dropped 2 bases and J dropped 4 bases, with 16 bases sitting between them. This CDR3 is 16 amino acids long. Germline lookup yields CDR1 SGHDT and CDR2 YYEEEE.

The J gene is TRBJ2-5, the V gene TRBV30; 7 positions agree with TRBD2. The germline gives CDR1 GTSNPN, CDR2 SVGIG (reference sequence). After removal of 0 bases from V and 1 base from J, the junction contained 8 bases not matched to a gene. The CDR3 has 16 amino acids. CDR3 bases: TGTGCCTGGAGTGTACAGTGGCGGGGGACCCAAGAGACCCAGTACTTC. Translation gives CAWSVQWRGTQETQYF.